This entry lists 26 T cell receptor beta chains sequenced from one sample in a study of T cell responses to AZD1222 COVID-19 vaccine. Some clones are missing from TCRdb's copy, which holds only in-frame ones; the method was immunoSEQ multiplex PCR. Of 99,000 or so clones listed, nearly 90% are singletons. The sequenced sample was peripheral blood, obtained on day 0 of AZD1222 vaccination. The source is an adult in good health.

This clone showed up just a few times. The CDR3 DNA sequence: TGTGCCAGCAGCCGGGGGGCGAGTCTCAATGAAAAACTGTTTTTT. It yields the protein CASSRGASLNEKLFF. The chain has TRBV3-1 (or the pseudogene TRBV3-2) and TRBJ1-4; perhaps TRBD1 as D (6 bases). Trimming removed 4 bases from V and 5 bases from J, with 14 bases in between. This CDR3 is built from 15 residues. The germline gives CDR1 LGHDT, CDR2 YNNKEL (reference sequence).

The V call is TRBV4-1, the J call TRBJ1-5, with 8 bases fitting TRBD1. CDR3 size: 16 residues. Losses at the gene ends were 1 base for V and 5 bases for J; bases not matched to a gene: 7. CDR1 MGHRA and CDR2 YSYEKL come from the germline V gene. The CDR3: CASSQGMTGVYQPQHF. The CDR3 nucleotides are TGCGCCAGCAGCCAAGGTATGACAGGGGTTTATCAGCCCCAGCATTTT.

This chain connects TRBV13 to TRBJ1-6; the D gene is possibly TRBD1 (6 bases). V was trimmed by 0 bases and J by 7 bases, leaving 13 bases between them. CDR3 size: 16 residues. CDR1 and CDR2 from the germline V gene are PRHDT and FYEKMQ (reference sequence). This CDR3 is CASSLGAGARNSPLHF. The CDR3 region has the DNA TGTGCCAGCAGCTTAGGGGCAGGGGCTAGGAATTCACCCCTCCACTTT.

V gene TRBV20-1 combines with J gene TRBJ1-5; no firm D call. In germline, CDR1 is DFQATT, CDR2 SNEGSKA (reference sequence). The length of the CDR3 is 14 residues. V lost 3 bases and J lost 0, with 9 bases in between. For the CDR3, the DNA is TGCAGTGCTAGTCTCCGGTATAGCAATCAGCCCCAGCATTTT. Its protein is CSASLRYSNQPQHF.

The chain links TRBV12-3 or TRBV12-4 to TRBJ2-3; the D is unclear. Trimming removed 7 bases at V and 6 bases at J, with 8 bases between. The CDR3 runs to 11 residues. This CDR3 reads CASTTFDTQYF. CDR3 sequence (DNA): TGTGCCAGCACCACGTTCGATACGCAGTATTTT.

The chain couples TRBV5-6 to TRBJ2-2; 9 nucleotides align to TRBD2. The V gene's germline CDR1 is SGHDT and CDR2 YYEEEE. V shed 0 bases, J shed 3 bases, and the junction held 0 bases outside the gene matches. This CDR3 contains 15 residues. The chain's CDR3 is CASSLGLADTGELFF. CDR3 DNA sequence: TGTGCCAGCAGCTTGGGACTAGCGGACACCGGGGAGCTGTTTTTT. Based on the CDR3 plus reference TRBV5-6 and TRBJ2-2, the full variable domain is DAGVTQSPTHLIKTRGQQVTLRCSPKSGHDTVSWYQQALGQGPQFIFQYYEEEERQRGNFPDRFSGHQFPNYSSELNVNALLLGDSALYLCASSLGLADTGELFFGEGSRLTVL.

The V call is TRBV3-1 (or the pseudogene TRBV3-2), the J call TRBJ2-1; 8 bases fit TRBD2. Per germline, CDR1 LGHDT and CDR2 YNNKEL (reference sequence). CDR3 length: 15 amino acids. After removal of 1 base from V and 3 bases from J, the junction contained 2 bases not matched to a gene. CDR3 sequence (DNA): TGTGCCAGCAGCCAAGTTCTAGCGGGCTACAATGAGCAGTTCTTC. It codes for CASSQVLAGYNEQFF.

In this sample, this clone turned up a few times. The chain is built from TRBV27 and TRBJ2-4; no firm D call. V shed 4 bases and J shed 0 bases, with 10 bases lying between them. The CDR3 is 15 residues long. Germline lookup yields CDR1 MNHEY and CDR2 SMNVEV (reference sequence). CDR3 region: CASSWGSLAKNIQYF. The DNA for the CDR3 is TGTGCCAGCAGTTGGGGTTCACTAGCCAAAAACATTCAGTACTTC.

The V and J genes are TRBV2 and TRBJ2-1, with 9 bases identical to TRBD2. V was clipped by 6 bases and J by 8 bases; unmatched bases: 11. The CDR3 contains 15 residues. From germline, CDR1 is SNHLY and CDR2 FYNNEI. The DNA of the CDR3 is TGTGCCAGCAGCGGTTCGCGGGAGGGATTCGATGAGCAGTTCTTC. Translation gives CASSGSREGFDEQFF.

The chain is built from TRBV9 and TRBJ2-7; D remains unclear. The CDR3 contains 12 residues. V lost 3 bases to trimming and J lost 5 bases, with 9 bases between them. CDR1 is SGDLS and CDR2 is YYNGEE in the germline V gene. The CDR3 protein is CASSGIGDEQYF. DNA of the CDR3: TGTGCCAGCAGCGGAATTGGGGACGAGCAGTACTTC.

The V call is TRBV14, the J call TRBJ2-7; D possibly corresponds to TRBD1 (6 bases). Germline V lookup: CDR1 SGHDN, CDR2 FVKESK. V was pared by 3 bases and J by 7 bases, with 10 bases between. This CDR3 contains 12 residues. CDR3 protein: CASSQGAREQYF. The CDR3 DNA reads as TGTGCCAGCAGCCAGGGGGCGCGAGAGCAGTACTTC.

This clone was found once. This chain joins TRBV10-3 and TRBJ2-7, with D tentatively TRBD1 (6 bases). This CDR3 has 16 residues. Germline V lookup: CDR1 ENHRY, CDR2 SYGVKD. Trimming removed 8 bases at V and 2 bases at J, with 22 bases between. The CDR3 protein is CAISSLGGQRAYEQYF. The DNA of the CDR3 is TGTGCCATCTCGTCCCTCGGTGGACAGAGAGCCTACGAGCAGTACTTC.

This chain links TRBV13 with TRBJ2-3; 8 bases are a match to TRBD1. CDR3 size: 15 residues. Trimming cost V 5 bases and J 6 bases; bases outside gene matches: 10. Germline CDR1 reads PRHDT; CDR2 reads FYEKMQ (reference sequence). The CDR3 region has the DNA TGTGCCAGCAGCACTGGACAGGGAGGATCGGATACGCAGTATTTT. Its translation is CASSTGQGGSDTQYF.

V usage is TRBV4-3 and J usage is TRBJ2-1; 11 nucleotides line up with TRBD2. V dropped 3 bases and J dropped 3; count of bases not matched to a gene: 4. Per germline, CDR1 LGHNA and CDR2 YSLEER. The CDR3 totals 16 residues. CDR3 nucleotide sequence: TGCGCCAGCAGCCAGCAACTAGCGGGGGTCTACAATGAGCAGTTCTTC. Its protein product is CASSQQLAGVYNEQFF.

The chain couples TRBV27 to TRBJ1-2, with 9 bases fitting TRBD1. V lost 5 bases, J lost 3 bases, and 16 bases stayed unmatched. The CDR3 consists of 18 residues. The germline V gene has CDR1 MNHEY and CDR2 SMNVEV (reference sequence). CDR3: CASSRRRIRDRDDYGYTF. Written as DNA, the CDR3 is TGTGCCAGCAGTCGTAGACGAATCCGGGACAGGGACGACTATGGCTACACCTTC.

The sample holds a few counts of this clone. V usage is TRBV6-5 and J usage is TRBJ1-4; tentatively, D is TRBD1 (5 bases). The V and J ends lost 7 bases and 7 bases respectively, with 16 bases between them. CDR1 and CDR2 from the germline V gene are MNHEY and SVGAGI. CDR3 size: 14 residues. In DNA, the CDR3 is TGTGCCAGCATGGGGGAGGGGAGGGGTGAAAAACTGTTTTTT. This sequence encodes CASMGEGRGEKLFF.

V is TRBV5-8 and J is TRBJ1-2, with 9 bases aligning to TRBD1. The V gene end was trimmed by 4 bases and the J gene end by 4 bases; junction bases not matched to a gene: 8. The CDR3 has 15 amino acids. Germline CDR1 SGHTS, CDR2 YDEGEE. CDR3 amino acids: CASSPIQGAVYGYTF. The CDR3 DNA is TGTGCCAGCAGCCCGATACAGGGGGCGGTCTATGGCTACACCTTC.

The V call is TRBV12-3 or TRBV12-4, the J call TRBJ1-3, with D hard to call. The CDR3 has 13 amino acids. The V end was cut by 11 bases, the J end by 0 bases, with 11 bases between. The CDR3 is CAWRPASGNTIYF. The CDR3 DNA follows: TGTGCCTGGCGACCGGCCTCTGGAAACACCATATATTTT.

The chain recombines TRBV19 with TRBJ2-1; 8 bases map to TRBD2. CDR3 length: 15 residues. V was clipped by 3 bases and J by 9 bases; unmatched bases: 10. CDR1 is LNHDA, CDR2 SQIVND, per germline (reference sequence). The CDR3 DNA reads as TGTGCCAGTAGTATCCTGGCCAGCGGGGGCGGTGAGCAGTTCTTC. Its protein product is CASSILASGGGEQFF.

This clone was detected a few times. This chain links TRBV5-4 with TRBJ2-5; D is uncertain. The CDR3 loop spans 12 amino acids. With 0 bases removed from V and 3 bases from J, the gap between germline ends came to 3 bases. The germline V gene encodes CDR1 SGHNT and CDR2 YYREEE (reference sequence). CDR3 DNA sequence: TGTGCCAGCAGCTTGGCGGAAGAGACCCAGTACTTC. Translated, it gives CASSLAEETQYF.

The sample holds one count of this clone. At one end, the junction sequence differs from germline, possibly due to a read error. The chain couples TRBV11-3 to TRBJ1-1; D gene unclear. The V gene's germline CDR1 is SGHNT and CDR2 YENEEA. CDR3 length equals 13 residues. DNA of the CDR3: TGTGCCAGCAGCTTAATAACGAACGCTGAAGCTTTCTTT. This translates into CASSLITNAEAFF.

The chain links TRBV3-1 (or the pseudogene TRBV3-2) to TRBJ2-5; D is unclear. CDR1 LGHDT and CDR2 YNNKEL come from the germline V gene (reference sequence). The V and J ends lost 4 bases and 3 bases respectively, with 15 bases between them. There are 15 residues in the CDR3. The CDR3 coding sequence is TGTGCCAGCAGCCCAGAGGTAACGTTTAAAGAGACCCAGTACTTC. It codes for CASSPEVTFKETQYF.

The chain recombines TRBV6-2 or TRBV6-3 with TRBJ1-2, with 7 bases that match TRBD1. Germline V lookup: CDR1 MNHEY, CDR2 SVGEGT. V gave up 2 bases and J gave up 7 bases; unmatched junction bases: 4. The CDR3 length is 13 residues. Here the CDR3 DNA reads TGTGCCAGCAGTTACACACAGGGGATTGGCTACACCTTC. It encodes CASSYTQGIGYTF.

This clone was detected once. The chain links TRBV7-3 to TRBJ2-3, with D perhaps matching TRBD2 (7 bases). Between the trimmed V and J ends, which lost 0 bases and 5 bases, there was a span of 9 bases. The CDR3 has 14 residues. Germline V gives CDR1 SGHTA, CDR2 FQGTGA. The CDR3 coding sequence is TGTGCCAGCAGCTTAACCGGGGGGCTAGATACGCAGTATTTT. Amino acids: CASSLTGGLDTQYF.

The chain has TRBV2 and TRBJ2-1; 8 bases fit TRBD2. The V gene's germline CDR1 is SNHLY and CDR2 FYNNEI. The CDR3 length is 15 residues. V lost 2 bases, J lost 6 bases, and 6 bases stayed unmatched. The CDR3 coding sequence is TGTGCCAGCAGTGAAAGGCGGGGGGAGGCCAATGAGCAGTTCTTC. It is translated as CASSERRGEANEQFF.

The chain joins TRBV4-3 to TRBJ2-7; 7 bases map to TRBD1. This CDR3 spans 15 amino acids. CDR1 is LGHNA and CDR2 is YSLEER in the germline V gene. Trimming at V came to 5 bases and at J to 5 bases, leaving 12 bases not matched to a gene. In DNA form, the CDR3 reads TGCGCCAGCAGCGATAGGGTGACAGGGTATGACGAGCAGTACTTC. Translated: CASSDRVTGYDEQYF.